Below are 21 T cell receptor beta chains sequenced from a single sample in a study of T cell responses to AZD1222 COVID-19 vaccine. Clones were read by immunoSEQ multiplex PCR, and TCRdb kept only the in-frame ones, dropping some. The sample contains some 190,000 clones, approximately 94% of which appear only once. Specimen: peripheral blood, collected 28 days after the second dose of the MenACWY control vaccine. The receptors stem from an adult who received the MenACWY meningococcal vaccine as a control.

This chain uses TRBV27 with TRBJ2-2, with 14 bases fitting TRBD2. In germline, CDR1 is MNHEY, CDR2 SMNVEV (reference sequence). CDR3 size: 18 residues. After removal of 3 bases from V and 5 bases from J, the junction contained 8 bases not matched to a gene. CDR3 amino acids: CASSLATSGGAITGELFF. Written as DNA, the CDR3 is TGTGCCAGCAGTTTGGCGACTAGCGGGGGGGCGATTACCGGGGAGCTGTTTTTT.

Here the CDR3 DNA reads TGCGCCAGCAGCTTGGGAGGGGTTAATGAAAAACTGTTTTTT. Amino acids: CASSLGGVNEKLFF. The chain links TRBV5-1 to TRBJ1-4; tentatively, D is TRBD1 (5 bases). The CDR3 totals 14 residues. The V end lost 0 bases, the J end lost 4 bases, and 7 bases lay between the germline ends. Germline CDR1 is SGHRS and CDR2 is YFSETQ. Filled out from reference TRBV5-1 and TRBJ1-4, the complete variable domain reads KAGVTQTPRYLIKTRGQQVTLSCSPISGHRSVSWYQQTPGQGLQFLFEYFSETQRNKGNFPGRFSGRQFSNSRSEMNVSTLELGDSALYLCASSLGGVNEKLFFGSGTQLSVL.

A single count supports this clone. Here the CDR3 DNA reads TGTGCCAGCAGTTACGACAGGGGCTCCTACGAGCAGTACTTC. Translated, it gives CASSYDRGSYEQYF. This chain links TRBV6-5 with TRBJ2-7; TRBD1 matches 8 bases. Trimming at V came to 2 bases and at J to 0 bases, leaving 0 bases not matched to a gene. The CDR3 loop spans 14 amino acids. Germline lookup yields CDR1 MNHEY and CDR2 SVGAGI.

The chain uses TRBV7-9 and TRBJ1-4; a possible D gene is TRBD1 (5 bases). This CDR3 is 16 amino acids long. V was cut by 4 bases and J by 3 bases, with 15 bases left in between. Germline V lookup: CDR1 SEHNR, CDR2 FQNEAQ (reference sequence). The CDR3 loop is CASSYSADIPNEKLFF. In nucleotides, the CDR3 is TGTGCCAGCAGCTATAGTGCGGACATTCCTAATGAAAAACTGTTTTTT.

The rearrangement joins TRBV12-3 or TRBV12-4 to TRBJ1-2; D not resolved. The CDR3 extends over 13 amino acids. V lost 6 bases and J lost 2, with 10 bases in between. The CDR3: CASSPRPNYGYTF. The CDR3, as DNA: TGTGCCAGCAGCCCCCGACCAAACTATGGCTACACCTTC.

This clone is a singleton in its sample. The chain couples TRBV5-1 to TRBJ2-1; the D call may be TRBD1 or TRBD2 (5 bases each). The germline V gene encodes CDR1 SGHRS and CDR2 YFSETQ. This CDR3 spans 14 amino acids. V was trimmed by 4 bases and J by 7 bases, leaving 15 bases between them. The CDR3 here is CASSGGPEKNEQFF. The CDR3, as DNA: TGCGCCAGCAGCGGGGGACCTGAGAAAAATGAGCAGTTCTTC.

The rearrangement uses TRBV6-5 and TRBJ1-2, with D possibly TRBD1 on 5 matching bases. The germline CDR1 and CDR2 sequences are MNHEY and SVGAGI. Trimming removed 6 bases from V and 3 bases from J, with 17 bases in between. The CDR3 consists of 15 residues. The CDR3 DNA reads TGTGCCAGCAGGCCCCTCAGCTGGGGGGACTATGGCTACACCTTC. This encodes CASRPLSWGDYGYTF.

The chain links TRBV29-1 to TRBJ2-2; 16 nucleotides align to TRBD2. This CDR3 has 14 amino acids. J was trimmed by 5 bases and V by 7 bases; bases with no gene match: 1. Germline V gives CDR1 SQVTM, CDR2 ANQGSEA. CDR3 nucleotide sequence: TGCAGCGCGGGACTAGCGGGAGGGACCGGGGAGCTGTTTTTT. Translation: CSAGLAGGTGELFF.

The chain recombines TRBV2 with TRBJ2-7, with TRBD1 matching over 7 bases. Germline V gene sequence: CDR1 SNHLY, CDR2 FYNNEI. This CDR3 has 16 amino acids. Trimming removed 7 bases from V and 2 bases from J; junction bases left unmatched: 14. CDR3 amino acids: CASISQRGPRTYEQYF. CDR3 bases: TGTGCCAGCATATCCCAAAGGGGGCCCCGGACCTACGAGCAGTACTTC. The variable domain in full, completed from reference TRBV2 and TRBJ2-7, reads EPEVTQTPSHQVTQMGQEVILRCVPISNHLYFYWYRQILGQKVEFLVSFYNNEISEKSEIFDDQFSVERPDGSNFTLKIRSTKLEDSAMYFCASISQRGPRTYEQYFGPGTRLTVT.

The CDR3 spells CASTWGPGAEQYF. As DNA, the CDR3 is TGTGCCAGCACCTGGGGGCCCGGGGCCGAGCAGTACTTC. The chain joins TRBV12-3 or TRBV12-4 to TRBJ2-7, with a weak D call TRBD1 (6 bases). Trimming took 7 bases from V and 6 from J, leaving 16 bases between them. The CDR3 length is 13 residues.

The V and J genes are TRBV6-5 and TRBJ2-7; a possible D gene is TRBD1 (6 bases). The CDR3 spans 13 residues. Germline V gene lookup returns CDR1 MNHEY and CDR2 SVGAGI. With 8 bases removed from V and 0 bases from J, the gap between germline ends came to 11 bases. The CDR3 loop is CASGRDNSYEQYF. CDR3 sequence (DNA): TGTGCCAGCGGAAGGGACAACTCCTACGAGCAGTACTTC.

CDR3 residues: CASSGEGSNQPQHF. The CDR3 bases are TGTGCCAGCAGCGGAGAGGGGAGCAATCAGCCCCAGCATTTT. The chain links TRBV9 to TRBJ1-5; perhaps TRBD1 as D (5 bases). The CDR3 has 14 residues. CDR1 is SGDLS and CDR2 is YYNGEE in the germline V gene. V was clipped by 3 bases and J by 1 base, with 8 bases between them.

This clone was picked up a small number of times. This rearrangement joins TRBV28 to TRBJ1-1, with 7 bases identical to TRBD1. CDR1 and CDR2 (germline): MDHEN, SYDVKM. This CDR3 region has 14 residues. J gave up 0 bases and V 6 bases, and 4 bases lay outside the gene matches. CDR3 amino acids: CASSETGLNTEAFF. The CDR3 DNA reads as TGTGCCAGCAGCGAGACAGGGCTGAACACTGAAGCTTTCTTT.

The J gene is TRBJ1-6, the V gene TRBV5-1; D call uncertain. Looked up from germline, CDR1 is SGHRS and CDR2 is YFSETQ. This CDR3 has 17 residues. The germline V and J ends were trimmed by 1 base and 7 bases, with 18 bases remaining between them. CDR3 loop: CASSLFGGGGSNSPLHF. In nucleotides, the CDR3 is TGCGCCAGCAGCTTGTTTGGTGGTGGAGGCTCAAATTCACCCCTCCACTTT.

The rearrangement links TRBV6-5 to TRBJ1-1; tentatively, D is TRBD1 (6 bases). Germline V CDR1 and CDR2: MNHEY, SVGAGI. The CDR3 length is 14 residues. Trimming left V 9 bases short and J 6 bases short, with 20 bases between. For the CDR3, the DNA is TGTGCCAGTCGATGGAGTCAGGGGATTGCTGAAGCTTTCTTT. It encodes CASRWSQGIAEAFF.

The chain uses TRBV6-1 and TRBJ2-1; TRBD2 matches 7 bases. The CDR3 covers 16 residues. Trimming removed 2 bases from V and 1 base from J; junction bases left unmatched: 5. CDR1 and CDR2 from the germline V gene are MNHNS and SASEGT. CDR3 coding DNA: TGTGCCAGCAGTGAATTTTGGGGGGGGTCCTACAATGAGCAGTTCTTC. This encodes CASSEFWGGSYNEQFF.

This rearrangement joins TRBV6-5 to TRBJ2-2; D remains unclear. Germline V CDR1 and CDR2: MNHEY, SVGAGI. The CDR3 is made up of 16 amino acids. V gave up 0 bases and J gave up 4 bases, with 12 bases separating them. CDR3 DNA sequence: TGTGCCAGCAGTTACTCGGATAGGCCGATCACCGGGGAGCTGTTTTTT. It codes for CASSYSDRPITGELFF.

This clone was seen only once. This rearrangement joins TRBV6-5 to TRBJ1-2, with a weak D call TRBD1 (6 bases). Germline CDR1 MNHEY, CDR2 SVGAGI. CDR3 length equals 14 residues. V was pared by 2 bases and J by 8 bases, with 15 bases between. CDR3 in amino acids: CASSYSGGRKGYTF. The CDR3 DNA sequence: TGTGCCAGCAGTTACAGCGGGGGCAGGAAAGGCTACACCTTC.

This chain links TRBV7-8 with TRBJ1-1, with D unclear. Trimming stripped 5 bases from V and 1 base from J, with 11 bases between. The CDR3 contains 14 residues. CDR1 is SGHVS, CDR2 FQNEAQ, per germline. CDR3 in amino acids: CASSPGWGNTEAFF. The CDR3 DNA follows: TGTGCCAGCAGCCCCGGTTGGGGGAACACTGAAGCTTTCTTT.

Only one count was recorded for this clone. This chain uses TRBV3-1 (or the pseudogene TRBV3-2) with TRBJ1-1, with no clear D. Germline loops: CDR1 LGHDT, CDR2 YNNKEL (reference sequence). This CDR3 has 13 residues. Between the trimmed V and J ends, which lost 5 bases and 6 bases, there was a span of 13 bases. The CDR3 region has the DNA TGTGCCAGCAGCGAGGGAGTTGGAGCTGAAGCTTTCTTT. Translation: CASSEGVGAEAFF.

The chain employs TRBV4-3 and TRBJ2-7; D possibly corresponds to TRBD2 (5 bases). CDR1 and CDR2 (germline): LGHNA, YSLEER. CDR3 length: 14 residues. The V and J ends lost 6 bases and 0 bases respectively, with 12 bases between them. CDR3 sequence reads: CASSPSGSSYEQYF. The CDR3 DNA sequence: TGCGCCAGCAGTCCCAGCGGAAGCTCCTACGAGCAGTACTTC.